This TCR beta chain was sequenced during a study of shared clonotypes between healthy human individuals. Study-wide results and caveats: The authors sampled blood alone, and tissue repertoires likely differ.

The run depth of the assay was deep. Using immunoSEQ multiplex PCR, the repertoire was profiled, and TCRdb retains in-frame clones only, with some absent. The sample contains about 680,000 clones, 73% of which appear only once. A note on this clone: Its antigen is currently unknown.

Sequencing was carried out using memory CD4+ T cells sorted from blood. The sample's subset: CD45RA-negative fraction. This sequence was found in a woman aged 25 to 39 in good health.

Here the CDR3 reads CASSLPRSSSNEQFF. CDR3 coding DNA: TGTGCCAGCAGCCTCCCCCGCTCTAGCAGCAATGAGCAGTTCTTC. The V gene is TRBV7-9, the J gene TRBJ2-1, with a possible D match to TRBD2 (5 bases). Germline assignment: CDR1 SEHNR and CDR2 FQNEAQ (reference sequence). The CDR3 runs to 15 residues. V lost 5 bases and J lost 6, with 17 bases in between.